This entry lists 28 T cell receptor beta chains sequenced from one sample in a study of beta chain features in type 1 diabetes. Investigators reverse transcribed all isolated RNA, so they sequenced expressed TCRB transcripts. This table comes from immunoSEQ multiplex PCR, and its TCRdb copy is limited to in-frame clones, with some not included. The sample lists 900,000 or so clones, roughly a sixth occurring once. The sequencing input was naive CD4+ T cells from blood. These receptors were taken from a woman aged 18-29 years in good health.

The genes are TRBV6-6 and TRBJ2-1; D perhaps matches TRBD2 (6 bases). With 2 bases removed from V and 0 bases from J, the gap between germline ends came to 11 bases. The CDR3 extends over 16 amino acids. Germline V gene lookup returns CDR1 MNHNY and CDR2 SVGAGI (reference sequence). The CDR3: CASSYAGLSSYNEQFF. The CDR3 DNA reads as TGTGCCAGCAGTTACGCGGGACTTAGCTCCTACAATGAGCAGTTCTTC.

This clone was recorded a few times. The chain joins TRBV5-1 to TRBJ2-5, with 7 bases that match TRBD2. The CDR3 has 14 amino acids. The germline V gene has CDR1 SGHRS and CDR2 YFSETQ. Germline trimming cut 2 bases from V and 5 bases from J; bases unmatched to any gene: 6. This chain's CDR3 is CASSLAAGLETQYF. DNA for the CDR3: TGCGCCAGCAGCTTAGCAGCGGGACTTGAGACCCAGTACTTC.

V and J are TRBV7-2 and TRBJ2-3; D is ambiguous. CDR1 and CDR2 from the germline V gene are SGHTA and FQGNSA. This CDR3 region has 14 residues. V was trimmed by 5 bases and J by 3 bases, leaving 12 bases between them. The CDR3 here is CASSQEPLTDTQYF. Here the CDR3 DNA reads TGTGCCAGCAGCCAAGAACCTCTGACAGATACGCAGTATTTT.

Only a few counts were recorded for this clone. DNA of the CDR3: TGTAACCGGGACACACGATACAGAGGAGAGGCTAACTATGGCTACACCTTC. It yields the protein CNRDTRYRGEANYGYTF. V usage is TRBV6-4 and J usage is TRBJ1-2; the D gene is possibly TRBD1 (6 bases). The CDR3 consists of 17 residues. Germline V gene lookup returns CDR1 MRHNA and CDR2 SNTAGT.

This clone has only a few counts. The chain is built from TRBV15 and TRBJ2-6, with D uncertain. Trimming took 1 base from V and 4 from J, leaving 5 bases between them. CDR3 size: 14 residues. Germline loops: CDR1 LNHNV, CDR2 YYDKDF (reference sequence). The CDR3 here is CATSRVPGANVLTF. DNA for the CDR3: TGTGCCACCAGCAGAGTTCCCGGGGCCAACGTCCTGACTTTC.

CDR3: CASTAPGQFYNEQFF. In DNA, the CDR3 is TGTGCCAGCACCGCCCCGGGACAGTTTTACAATGAGCAGTTCTTC. The chain couples TRBV28 to TRBJ2-1, with 7 bases aligning to TRBD1. The CDR3 has 15 residues. V shed 7 bases and J 4 bases; nucleotides not matched to a gene: 10. CDR1 and CDR2 from the germline V gene are MDHEN and SYDVKM.

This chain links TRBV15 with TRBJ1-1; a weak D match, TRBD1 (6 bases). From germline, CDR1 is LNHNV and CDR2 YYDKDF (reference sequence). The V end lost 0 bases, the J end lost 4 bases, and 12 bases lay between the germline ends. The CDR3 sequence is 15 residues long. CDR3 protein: CATSREGGRRTEAFF. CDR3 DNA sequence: TGTGCCACCAGCAGAGAAGGGGGAAGGCGCACTGAAGCTTTCTTT.

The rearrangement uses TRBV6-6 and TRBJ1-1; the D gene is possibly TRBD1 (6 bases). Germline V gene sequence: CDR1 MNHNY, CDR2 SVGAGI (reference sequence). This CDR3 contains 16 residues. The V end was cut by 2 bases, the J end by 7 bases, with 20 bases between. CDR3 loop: CASSYTPGVRLNEAFF. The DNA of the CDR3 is TGTGCCAGCAGTTACACCCCAGGGGTCCGGTTGAATGAAGCTTTCTTT.

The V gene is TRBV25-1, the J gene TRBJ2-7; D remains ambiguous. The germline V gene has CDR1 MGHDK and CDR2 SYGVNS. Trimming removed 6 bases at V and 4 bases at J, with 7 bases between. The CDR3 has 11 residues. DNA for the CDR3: TGTGCCAGCAGGGTCGGTTACGAGCAGTACTTC. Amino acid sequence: CASRVGYEQYF.

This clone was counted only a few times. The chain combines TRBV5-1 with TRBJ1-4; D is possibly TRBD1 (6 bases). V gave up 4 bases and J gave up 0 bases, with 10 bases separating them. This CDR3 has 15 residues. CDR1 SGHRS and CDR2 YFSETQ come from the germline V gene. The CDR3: CASSQQGATNEKLFF. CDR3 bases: TGCGCCAGCAGCCAACAGGGCGCAACTAATGAAAAACTGTTTTTT.

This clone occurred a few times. CDR3 nucleotides: TGTGCCAGCTCACCAGGTGGCCTTTACACAGATACGCAGTATTTT. Protein: CASSPGGLYTDTQYF. V usage is TRBV18 and J usage is TRBJ2-3; D unresolved. The CDR3 runs to 15 residues. Trimming removed 2 bases at V and 2 bases at J, with 11 bases between. Germline V CDR1 and CDR2: KGHSH, LQKENI.

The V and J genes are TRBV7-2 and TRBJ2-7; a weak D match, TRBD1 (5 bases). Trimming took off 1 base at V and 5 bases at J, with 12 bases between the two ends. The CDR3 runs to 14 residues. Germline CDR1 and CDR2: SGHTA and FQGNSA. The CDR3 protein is CASSLGRQLNEQYF. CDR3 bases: TGTGCCAGCAGCTTAGGGAGACAGTTAAACGAGCAGTACTTC. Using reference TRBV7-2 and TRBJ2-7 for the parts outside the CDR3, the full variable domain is GAGVSQSPSNKVTEKGKDVELRCDPISGHTALYWYRQSLGQGLEFLIYFQGNSAPDKSGLPSDRFSAERTGGSVSTLTIQRTQQEDSAVYLCASSLGRQLNEQYFGPGTRLTVT.

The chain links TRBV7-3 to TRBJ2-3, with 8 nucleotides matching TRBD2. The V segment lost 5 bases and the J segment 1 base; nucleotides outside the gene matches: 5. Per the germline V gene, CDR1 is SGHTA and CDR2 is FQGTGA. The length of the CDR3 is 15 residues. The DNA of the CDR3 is TGTGCCAGCAGCGAGGGCGGGGGGCGCACAGATACGCAGTATTTT. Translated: CASSEGGGRTDTQYF.

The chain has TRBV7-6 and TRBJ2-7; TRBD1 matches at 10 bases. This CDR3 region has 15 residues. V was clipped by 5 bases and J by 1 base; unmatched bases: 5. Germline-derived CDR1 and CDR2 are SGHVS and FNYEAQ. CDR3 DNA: TGTGCCAGCAGCAACGGACAGGGGGGTTCCTACGAGCAGTACTTC. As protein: CASSNGQGGSYEQYF.

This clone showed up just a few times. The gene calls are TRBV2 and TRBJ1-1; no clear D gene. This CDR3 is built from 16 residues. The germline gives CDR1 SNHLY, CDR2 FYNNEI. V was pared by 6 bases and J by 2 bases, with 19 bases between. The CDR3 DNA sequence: TGTGCCAGCAGCATATATGGGTCGGCTTCCAACACTGAAGCTTTCTTT. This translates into CASSIYGSASNTEAFF.

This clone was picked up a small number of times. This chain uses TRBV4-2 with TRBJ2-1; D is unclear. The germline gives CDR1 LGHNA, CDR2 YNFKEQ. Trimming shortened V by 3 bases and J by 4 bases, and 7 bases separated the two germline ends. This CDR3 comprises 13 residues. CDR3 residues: CASSQSTYNEQFF. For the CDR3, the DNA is TGTGCCAGCAGCCAGTCTACATACAATGAGCAGTTCTTC.

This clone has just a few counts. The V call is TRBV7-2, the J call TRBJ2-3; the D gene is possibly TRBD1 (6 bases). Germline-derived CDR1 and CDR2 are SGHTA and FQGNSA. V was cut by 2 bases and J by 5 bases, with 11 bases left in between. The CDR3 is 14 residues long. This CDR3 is CASSLLPQGDTQYF. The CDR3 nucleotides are TGTGCCAGCAGCTTACTGCCACAGGGAGATACGCAGTATTTT.

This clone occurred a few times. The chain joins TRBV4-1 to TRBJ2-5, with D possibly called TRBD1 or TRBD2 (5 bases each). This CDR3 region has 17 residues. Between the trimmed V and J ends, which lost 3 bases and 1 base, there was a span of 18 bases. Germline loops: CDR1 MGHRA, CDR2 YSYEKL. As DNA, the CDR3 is TGCGCCAGCAGCCAGGCCCACGGGGCAGGCAGCCAAGAGACCCAGTACTTC. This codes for CASSQAHGAGSQETQYF.

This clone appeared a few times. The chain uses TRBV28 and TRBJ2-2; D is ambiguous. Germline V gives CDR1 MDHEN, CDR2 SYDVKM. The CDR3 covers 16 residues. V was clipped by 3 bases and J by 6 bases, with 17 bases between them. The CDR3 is CASSLISGLGAGELFF. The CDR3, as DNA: TGTGCCAGCAGTTTGATCTCCGGCCTCGGAGCCGGGGAGCTGTTTTTT.

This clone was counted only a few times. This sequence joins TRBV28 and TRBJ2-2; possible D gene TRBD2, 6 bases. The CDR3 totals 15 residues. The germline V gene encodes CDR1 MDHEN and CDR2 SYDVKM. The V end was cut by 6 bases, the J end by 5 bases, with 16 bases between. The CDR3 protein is CASRPGGPGTGELFF. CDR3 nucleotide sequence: TGTGCCAGCAGGCCAGGAGGGCCGGGGACCGGGGAGCTGTTTTTT.

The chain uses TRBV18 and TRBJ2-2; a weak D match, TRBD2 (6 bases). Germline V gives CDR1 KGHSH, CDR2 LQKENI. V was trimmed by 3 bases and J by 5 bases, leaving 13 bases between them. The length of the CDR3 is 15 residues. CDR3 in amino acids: CASSPGLAGTGELFF. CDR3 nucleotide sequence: TGTGCCAGCTCACCGGGACTCGCCGGTACCGGGGAGCTGTTTTTT.

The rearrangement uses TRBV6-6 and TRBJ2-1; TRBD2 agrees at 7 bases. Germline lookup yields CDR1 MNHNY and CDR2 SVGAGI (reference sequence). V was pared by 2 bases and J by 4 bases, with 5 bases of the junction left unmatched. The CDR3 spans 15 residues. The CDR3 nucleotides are TGTGCCAGCAGTTACCTCGCGGGGGATTACAATGAGCAGTTCTTC. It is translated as CASSYLAGDYNEQFF.

For the CDR3, the DNA is TGTGCCAGCACCATCGGCCCCTTAGCCAAAAACATTCAGTACTTC. It codes for CASTIGPLAKNIQYF. The chain links TRBV7-3 to TRBJ2-4; D unclear. Trimming cost V 7 bases and J 0 bases, with 13 bases left between them. The CDR3 covers 15 residues. CDR1 SGHTA and CDR2 FQGTGA come from the germline V gene.

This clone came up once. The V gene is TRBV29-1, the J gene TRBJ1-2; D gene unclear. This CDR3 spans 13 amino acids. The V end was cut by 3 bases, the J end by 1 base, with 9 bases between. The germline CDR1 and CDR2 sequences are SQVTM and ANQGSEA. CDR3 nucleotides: TGCAGCGTTGAGGTCCCATATAACTATGGCTACACCTTC. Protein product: CSVEVPYNYGYTF.

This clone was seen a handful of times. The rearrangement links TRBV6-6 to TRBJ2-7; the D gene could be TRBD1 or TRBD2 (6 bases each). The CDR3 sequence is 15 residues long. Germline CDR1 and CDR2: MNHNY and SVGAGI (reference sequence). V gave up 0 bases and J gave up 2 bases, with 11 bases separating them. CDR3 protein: CASSYSGGLTYEQYF. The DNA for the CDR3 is TGTGCCAGCAGTTACTCCGGGGGCCTTACCTACGAGCAGTACTTC.

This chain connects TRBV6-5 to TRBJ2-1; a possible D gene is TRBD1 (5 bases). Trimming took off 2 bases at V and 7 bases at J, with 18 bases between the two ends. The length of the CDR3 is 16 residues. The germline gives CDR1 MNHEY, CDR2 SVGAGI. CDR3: CASSYSPRDDTNEQFF. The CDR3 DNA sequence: TGTGCCAGCAGTTACAGCCCCAGGGATGATACTAATGAGCAGTTCTTC.

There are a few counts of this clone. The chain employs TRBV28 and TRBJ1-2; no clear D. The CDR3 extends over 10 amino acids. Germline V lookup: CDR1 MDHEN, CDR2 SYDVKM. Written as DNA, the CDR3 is TGTGGGTCCGGAGTCTATGGCTACACCTTC. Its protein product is CGSGVYGYTF.

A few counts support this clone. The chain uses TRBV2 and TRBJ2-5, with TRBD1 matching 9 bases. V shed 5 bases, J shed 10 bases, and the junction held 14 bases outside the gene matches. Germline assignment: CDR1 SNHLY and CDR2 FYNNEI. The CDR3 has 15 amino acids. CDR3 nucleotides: TGTGCCAGCAGTCGCGTACTCGGACAGGGGTCGGACCAGTACTTC. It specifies CASSRVLGQGSDQYF.